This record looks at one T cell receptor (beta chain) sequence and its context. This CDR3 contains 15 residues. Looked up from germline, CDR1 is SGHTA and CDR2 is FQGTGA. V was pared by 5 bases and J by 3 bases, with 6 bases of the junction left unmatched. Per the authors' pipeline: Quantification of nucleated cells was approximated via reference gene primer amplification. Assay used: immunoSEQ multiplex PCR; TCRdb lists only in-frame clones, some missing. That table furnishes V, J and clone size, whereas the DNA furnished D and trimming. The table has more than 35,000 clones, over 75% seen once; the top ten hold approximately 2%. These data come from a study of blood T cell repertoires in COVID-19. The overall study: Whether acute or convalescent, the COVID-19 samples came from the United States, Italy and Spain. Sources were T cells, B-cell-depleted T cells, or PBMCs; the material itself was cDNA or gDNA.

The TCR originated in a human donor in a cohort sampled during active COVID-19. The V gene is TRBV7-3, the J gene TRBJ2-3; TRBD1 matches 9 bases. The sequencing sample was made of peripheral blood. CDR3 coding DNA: TGTGCCAGCAGCGGGACAGGGATGAGGACAGATACGCAGTATTTT. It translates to CASSGTGMRTDTQYF. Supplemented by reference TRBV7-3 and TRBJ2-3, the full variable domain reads GAGVSQTPSNKVTEKGKYVELRCDPISGHTALYWYRQSLGQGPEFLIYFQGTGAADDSGLPNDRFFAVRPEGSVSTLKIQRTERGDSAVYLCASSGTGMRTDTQYFGPGTRLTVL.